Following are 22 T cell receptor beta chains from one sample sequenced in a study of shared clonotypes between healthy human individuals. Repertoires were generated with immunoSEQ multiplex PCR, while TCRdb's copy carries only in-frame clones and drops some. The top ten hold 13% of the sample, which has 400,000 to 600,000 clones, around 75% seen once. Sequencing used PBMCs. The receptors stem from a woman between 40 and 55 years old in good health. Some clones in this sample may be carry-over from other donors' samples.

V and J are TRBV5-5 and TRBJ1-4; 7 nucleotides line up with TRBD1. CDR3 size: 16 residues. J lost 6 bases, V lost 1 base, and 9 bases had no gene match. Per the germline V gene, CDR1 is SGHKS and CDR2 is YYEKEE (reference sequence). CDR3 amino acids: CASSLLGGGVDEKLFF. DNA of the CDR3: TGTGCCAGCAGCTTGTTGGGAGGGGGCGTGGATGAAAAACTGTTTTTT.

Here the CDR3 reads CASSASNGNEQFF. The DNA of the CDR3 is TGTGCCAGCAGCGCATCGAACGGCAATGAGCAGTTCTTC. This sequence joins TRBV9 and TRBJ2-1, with no clear D. The V gene lost 3 bases and the J gene lost 6 bases, with 10 bases spanning the gap. The germline CDR1 and CDR2 sequences are SGDLS and YYNGEE. The CDR3 consists of 13 residues.

This clone appeared a few times. The gene calls are TRBV18 and TRBJ2-2; tentatively, D is TRBD2 (6 bases). With 6 bases removed from V and 0 bases from J, the gap between germline ends came to 11 bases. The CDR3 contains 15 residues. From germline, CDR1 is KGHSH and CDR2 LQKENI. The CDR3 region is CASSRDAPNTGELFF. CDR3 DNA sequence: TGTGCCAGCTCGCGGGACGCTCCGAACACCGGGGAGCTGTTTTTT.

V is TRBV2 and J is TRBJ2-1; the D is unclear. This CDR3 has 13 residues. V lost 1 base to trimming and J lost 5 bases, with 6 bases between them. CDR1 is SNHLY and CDR2 is FYNNEI in the germline V gene. CDR3 nucleotide sequence: TGTGCCAGCAGTGAAGAAGTCGACAATGAGCAGTTCTTC. It codes for CASSEEVDNEQFF.

This clone was counted between two and nine times. V and J are TRBV7-3 and TRBJ2-3; tentative D call: TRBD1 (6 bases). The V and J ends lost 5 bases and 0 bases respectively, with 21 bases between them. Germline V gene lookup returns CDR1 SGHTA and CDR2 FQGTGA. The CDR3 is 18 amino acids. The CDR3 is CASSPGHSWDTSTDTQYF. The CDR3 DNA sequence: TGTGCCAGCAGCCCCGGGCATTCTTGGGACACGAGCACAGATACGCAGTATTTT.

The chain has TRBV5-1 and TRBJ2-7; 8 bases line up with TRBD2. Germline V CDR1 and CDR2: SGHRS, YFSETQ. The CDR3 is 13 amino acids. V was clipped by 4 bases and J by 1 base; unmatched bases: 1. The CDR3, as DNA: TGCGCCAGCAGCCAGCGGGAGTCCTACGAGCAGTACTTC. Protein product: CASSQRESYEQYF. Supplemented by reference TRBV5-1 and TRBJ2-7, the full variable domain reads KAGVTQTPRYLIKTRGQQVTLSCSPISGHRSVSWYQQTPGQGLQFLFEYFSETQRNKGNFPGRFSGRQFSNSRSEMNVSTLELGDSALYLCASSQRESYEQYFGPGTRLTVT.

The rearrangement joins TRBV7-8 to TRBJ2-7; 9 bases fit TRBD2. Germline V gene data show CDR1 as SGHVS and CDR2 as FQNEAQ. V shed 5 bases and J 1 base; nucleotides not matched to a gene: 3. The CDR3 runs to 14 residues. The CDR3 is CASSKSGRSYEQYF. CDR3 nucleotide sequence: TGTGCCAGCAGCAAGAGCGGGAGGTCCTACGAGCAGTACTTC.

This sequence joins TRBV7-8 and TRBJ2-2; 7 bases are a match to TRBD2. CDR1 is SGHVS, CDR2 FQNEAQ, per germline. The V segment lost 0 bases and the J segment 1 base; nucleotides outside the gene matches: 2. The CDR3 has 16 residues. The CDR3 loop reads CASSLAASGNTGELFF. DNA for the CDR3: TGTGCCAGCAGCTTAGCCGCTAGCGGGAACACCGGGGAGCTGTTTTTT.

This clone was counted only a few times. The V call is TRBV18, the J call TRBJ2-5; 9 bases agree with TRBD2. TRBJ2-7 matches the DNA end more closely, so the J call is doubtful. Germline V lookup: CDR1 KGHSH, CDR2 LQKENI. This CDR3 has 16 amino acids. CDR3: CASSPSGAGGAYEQYF. CDR3 sequence (DNA): TGTGCCAGCTCACCGAGTGGAGCGGGAGGTGCCTACGAGCAGTACTTC.

V is TRBV5-4 and J is TRBJ2-5; the match to TRBD2 covers 7 bases. The last part of the DNA fits TRBJ2-7 better; the J call may be wrong. The CDR3 totals 15 residues. Germline lookup yields CDR1 SGHNT and CDR2 YYREEE (reference sequence). CDR3 sequence: CASSLARGSIREQYF. The CDR3 nucleotides read TGTGCCAGCAGCTTGGCCCGCGGGAGCATCCGCGAGCAGTACTTC.

With regard to this clone: Just one base apart from a much larger clone, this may be a read error. The rearrangement joins TRBV7-9 to TRBJ2-1, with D possibly matching TRBD2 (5 bases). V gave up 5 bases and J gave up 2 bases, with 13 bases separating them. This CDR3 spans 15 amino acids. CDR1 is SEHNR and CDR2 is FQNEAQ in the germline V gene (reference sequence). The CDR3 region is CASSLIVGAYNEQFF. For the CDR3, the DNA is TGTGCCAGCAGCCTTATAGTGGGAGCCTACAATGAGCAGTTCTTC.

A few counts support this clone. V usage is TRBV28 and J usage is TRBJ2-5, with TRBD1 matching over 9 bases. Germline V gene lookup returns CDR1 MDHEN and CDR2 SYDVKM. Trimming at V came to 6 bases and at J to 5 bases, leaving 7 bases not matched to a gene. This CDR3 region has 14 residues. In nucleotides, the CDR3 is TGTGCCAGCAGGGACAGGGGCAACGTGGAGACCCAGTACTTC. Residues: CASRDRGNVETQYF.

The chain carries TRBV7-9 and TRBJ2-5, with no clear D. TRBJ2-7 explains the end of the DNA better; the J call may be wrong. Germline V CDR1 and CDR2: SEHNR, FQNEAQ (reference sequence). The CDR3 is 11 residues long. The CDR3 DNA reads as TGTGCCAGCGGACCACCTTACGAGCAGTACTTC. Its protein product is CASGPPYEQYF.

This chain uses TRBV7-9 with TRBJ2-1; D is ambiguous. The CDR3 spans 15 residues. Germline lookup yields CDR1 SEHNR and CDR2 FQNEAQ (reference sequence). V lost 2 bases and J lost 6, with 14 bases in between. CDR3 nucleotides: TGTGCCAGCAGCTTATTCCCACAGAATCCCAATGAGCAGTTCTTC. Its translation: CASSLFPQNPNEQFF.

The chain employs TRBV25-1 and TRBJ2-1; TRBD1 might be the D (6 bases). Germline CDR1 MGHDK, CDR2 SYGVNS. Trimming left V 2 bases short and J 9 bases short, with 23 bases between. The CDR3 length is 17 residues. In DNA, the CDR3 is TGTGCCAGCAGTGAACTGATGAGGGAGAGCCGAGGGGGTGAGCAGTTCTTC. Protein product: CASSELMRESRGGEQFF.

This clone was recorded a few times. This rearrangement joins TRBV6-1 to TRBJ2-7; D not resolved. The V and J ends lost 7 bases and 3 bases respectively, with 4 bases between them. CDR3 length: 10 amino acids. Germline assignment: CDR1 MNHNS and CDR2 SASEGT. CDR3 DNA: TGTGCCAGCAATGGCTACGAGCAGTACTTC. This encodes CASNGYEQYF.

In this sample, this clone turned up a few times. The V call is TRBV30, the J call TRBJ1-1, with TRBD1 matching 7 bases. The CDR3 consists of 13 residues. Per the germline V gene, CDR1 is GTSNPN and CDR2 is SVGIG (reference sequence). The ends lost 0 bases at V and 4 bases at J; junction bases unmatched: 2. The CDR3, as DNA: TGTGCCTGGAGTGTACAGGGGAGCACTGAAGCTTTCTTT. Its translation: CAWSVQGSTEAFF.

J is TRBJ1-2 and V is TRBV29-1, with 8 bases lining up with TRBD1. V lost 7 bases, J lost 3 bases, and 7 bases stayed unmatched. The CDR3 consists of 13 residues. Germline V lookup: CDR1 SQVTM, CDR2 ANQGSEA. CDR3 loop: CSAGQGLDYGYTF. CDR3 nucleotides: TGCAGCGCCGGACAGGGTTTGGACTATGGCTACACCTTC.

This clone occurred many times. CDR3 bases: TGTGCCAGCAGCTTAGTTCAACAGGTGGACACTGAAGCTTTCTTT. Translated: CASSLVQQVDTEAFF. The chain has TRBV7-9 and TRBJ1-1; a possible D gene is TRBD1 (5 bases). Trimming pared 1 base from V and 3 bases from J, leaving 12 bases between. The CDR3 is made up of 15 amino acids. Looked up from germline, CDR1 is SEHNR and CDR2 is FQNEAQ (reference sequence).

This chain links TRBV29-1 with TRBJ2-6; possibly TRBD1 for D (6 bases). Germline V CDR1 and CDR2: SQVTM, ANQGSEA. The V end lost 5 bases, the J end lost 0 bases, and 14 bases lay between the germline ends. CDR3 length: 16 amino acids. The CDR3 here is CSVSRDIDSGANVLTF. CDR3 coding DNA: TGCAGCGTTTCCCGGGACATAGACTCTGGGGCCAACGTCCTGACTTTC. Looking up the rest from reference TRBV29-1 and TRBJ2-6 gives the full variable domain: SAVISQKPSRDICQRGTSLTIQCQVDSQVTMMFWYRQQPGQSLTLIATANQGSEATYESGFVIDKFPISRPNLTFSTLTVSNMSPEDSSIYLCSVSRDIDSGANVLTFGAGSRLTVL.

This clone was seen just once. V and J are TRBV5-4 and TRBJ2-2; TRBD1 matches at 9 bases. Germline-derived CDR1 and CDR2 are SGHNT and YYREEE (reference sequence). Trimming removed 3 bases from V and 4 bases from J; junction bases left unmatched: 4. The CDR3 covers 15 residues. Here the CDR3 DNA reads TGTGCCAGCAGCTCCCGGGACAGGGTCACCGGGGAGCTGTTTTTT. Protein: CASSSRDRVTGELFF. Full variable domain (missing parts from reference TRBV5-4 and TRBJ2-2): ETGVTQSPTHLIKTRGQQVTLRCSSQSGHNTVSWYQQALGQGPQFIFQYYREEENGRGNFPPRFSGLQFPNYSSELNVNALELDDSALYLCASSSRDRVTGELFFGEGSRLTVL.

The rearrangement joins TRBV5-5 to TRBJ1-1; D remains unclear. The CDR3 is 16 residues long. Germline values: CDR1 SGHKS, CDR2 YYEKEE (reference sequence). Trimming shortened V by 3 bases and J by 1 base, and 16 bases separated the two germline ends. The CDR3 sequence is CASSSPIGDWNTEAFF. The CDR3 DNA reads as TGTGCCAGCAGCTCCCCCATCGGAGATTGGAACACTGAAGCTTTCTTT.